This entry features one T cell receptor beta chain sequence. The sample belongs to a study of blood T cell repertoires in COVID-19. Repertoires were generated with immunoSEQ multiplex PCR, while TCRdb's copy carries only in-frame clones and drops some. The table includes 150,000 or so clones, about nine tenths detected once. The V end lost 1 base, the J end lost 0 bases, and 10 bases lay between the germline ends. The CDR3 is 15 amino acids. Germline V gene sequence: CDR1 LGHNA, CDR2 YSLEER. This rearrangement joins TRBV4-3 to TRBJ2-7; a weak D match, TRBD1 (5 bases). The source is a human donor in a cohort sampled during active COVID-19. The sequenced material came from peripheral blood. The CDR3 DNA sequence: TGCGCCAGCAGCCAAGGCAGGGCGTTCTCCTACGAGCAGTACTTC. This gives the protein CASSQGRAFSYEQYF.